Each of the 27 T cell receptor beta chains below was sequenced from the same sample in a study of T cell responses to AZD1222 COVID-19 vaccine. Some clones are missing from TCRdb's copy, which holds only in-frame ones; the method was immunoSEQ multiplex PCR. The sample records some 170,000 clones, about 88% being singletons. This sample comprised peripheral blood, obtained on day 0 of AZD1222 vaccination. Receptors were obtained from an adult in good health.

The chain links TRBV3-1 (or the pseudogene TRBV3-2) to TRBJ2-7, with 10 bases matching TRBD1. After removal of 6 bases from V and 6 bases from J, the junction contained 5 bases not matched to a gene. Germline values: CDR1 LGHDT, CDR2 YNNKEL (reference sequence). The CDR3 sequence is 13 residues long. The CDR3 DNA sequence: TGTGCCAGCAGTTTCGGACAGGGGGGCGAGCAGTACGTC. Translated, it gives CASSFGQGGEQYV.

This clone occurred many times. The V and J genes are TRBV18 and TRBJ2-7, with D hard to call. V gave up 2 bases and J gave up 6 bases, with 8 bases separating them. This CDR3 is built from 12 residues. Germline V gives CDR1 KGHSH, CDR2 LQKENI. Here the CDR3 reads CASSPGSSEQYF. The CDR3 DNA follows: TGTGCCAGCTCACCAGGATCGAGCGAGCAGTACTTC.

The CDR3 region is CATSDSGRDYGYTF. CDR3 DNA sequence: TGTGCCACCAGTGATTCGGGCAGGGATTATGGCTACACCTTC. The chain recombines TRBV24-1 with TRBJ1-2; TRBD1 might be the D (5 bases). The germline V gene encodes CDR1 KGHDR and CDR2 SFDVKD. The V gene lost 2 bases and the J gene lost 5 bases, with 11 bases spanning the gap. CDR3 length: 14 amino acids.

The sample holds one count of this clone. V and J are TRBV9 and TRBJ1-6; 8 bases are a match to TRBD1. J lost 10 bases, V lost 1 base, and 1 base had no gene match. The CDR3 extends over 13 amino acids. The germline CDR1 and CDR2 sequences are SGDLS and YYNGEE. DNA of the CDR3: TGTGCCAGCAGCGTAAGGGACAGGTCACCCCTCCACTTT. It encodes CASSVRDRSPLHF.

CDR3 region: CAANRGGGMNTEAFF. The CDR3, as DNA: TGTGCCGCGAACAGGGGGGGCGGAATGAACACTGAAGCTTTCTTT. The chain links TRBV19 to TRBJ1-1; 8 bases match TRBD1. After removal of 11 bases from V and 0 bases from J, the junction contained 11 bases not matched to a gene. This CDR3 comprises 15 residues. Germline lookup yields CDR1 LNHDA and CDR2 SQIVND (reference sequence).

This chain connects TRBV28 to TRBJ1-2, with D unclear. The germline V gene has CDR1 MDHEN and CDR2 SYDVKM. Trimming cost V 1 base and J 6 bases, with 6 bases left between them. The CDR3 length is 12 residues. This chain's CDR3 is CASSLYDNGYTF. CDR3 coding DNA: TGTGCCAGCAGTTTATACGATAATGGCTACACCTTC.

V is TRBV15 and J is TRBJ1-1; D is unresolved. The length of the CDR3 is 13 residues. The germline V gene encodes CDR1 LNHNV and CDR2 YYDKDF (reference sequence). V was shortened by 3 bases and J by 1 base, with 6 bases between the two germline ends. CDR3 residues: CATSRQENTEAFF. In nucleotides, the CDR3 is TGTGCCACCAGCAGGCAAGAGAACACTGAAGCTTTCTTT.

Concerning this clone itself: The germline gene is not matched at one end of the junction; a read error may be the cause. The V gene is TRBV4-1, the J gene TRBJ2-3; no definite D call. The CDR3 is made up of 12 amino acids. CDR1 MGHRA and CDR2 YSYEKL come from the germline V gene. The CDR3 sequence is CASSQGPDTQYF. Here the CDR3 DNA reads TGCGCCAGCAGTCAAGGTCCAGATACGCAGTATTTT.

The chain joins TRBV27 to TRBJ1-2, with D hard to call. Germline CDR1 is MNHEY and CDR2 is SMNVEV (reference sequence). The CDR3 runs to 13 residues. Trimming took off 0 bases at V and 2 bases at J, with 4 bases between the two ends. The CDR3 DNA reads TGTGCCAGCAGTTTATCAGGGAACTATGGCTACACCTTC. This codes for CASSLSGNYGYTF.

CDR3 in amino acids: CASSYPPGTAYSNQPQHF. The CDR3 coding sequence is TGTGCCAGCAGTTACCCTCCCGGGACGGCATATAGCAATCAGCCCCAGCATTTT. V gene TRBV6-2 or TRBV6-3 combines with J gene TRBJ1-5, with D maybe TRBD1 (5 bases). Looked up from germline, CDR1 is MNHEY and CDR2 is SVGEGT. CDR3 length: 18 amino acids. Trimming left V 2 bases short and J 0 bases short, with 17 bases between.

The chain links TRBV28 to TRBJ2-1; D could derive from TRBD1 or TRBD2 (6 bases each). Germline V gives CDR1 MDHEN, CDR2 SYDVKM. The CDR3 is 15 amino acids. V gave up 9 bases and J gave up 3 bases, with 18 bases separating them. CDR3 bases: TGTGCCAGTCTCGGATGGGGGGCTAACTACAATGAGCAGTTCTTC. Amino acid sequence: CASLGWGANYNEQFF.

This clone was found once. This sequence joins TRBV7-2 and TRBJ2-1, with 7 bases matching TRBD2. Trimming at V came to 3 bases and at J to 3 bases, leaving 2 bases not matched to a gene. Germline V gene lookup returns CDR1 SGHTA and CDR2 FQGNSA. The CDR3 extends over 14 amino acids. CDR3 DNA sequence: TGTGCCAGCAGCTTGGGCGGGGGCTACAATGAGCAGTTCTTC. Translated, it gives CASSLGGGYNEQFF.

The chain links TRBV6-1 to TRBJ1-4; no definite D call. V lost 3 bases and J lost 2, with 7 bases in between. The CDR3 sequence is 14 residues long. The germline gives CDR1 MNHNS, CDR2 SASEGT. The CDR3 nucleotides read TGTGCCAGCAGTGAGGGTTTCACTAATGAAAAACTGTTTTTT. It encodes CASSEGFTNEKLFF.

This sequence joins TRBV5-4 and TRBJ1-1; 9 nucleotides agree with TRBD1. V shed 4 bases, J shed 0 bases, and the junction held 10 bases outside the gene matches. Germline CDR1 and CDR2: SGHNT and YYREEE (reference sequence). The CDR3 contains 17 residues. As DNA, the CDR3 is TGTGCCAGCAGCCGCCCGGGACAGGGTAGTTTGAACACTGAAGCTTTCTTT. Translating gives CASSRPGQGSLNTEAFF. Using reference TRBV5-4 and TRBJ1-1 for the parts outside the CDR3, the full variable domain is ETGVTQSPTHLIKTRGQQVTLRCSSQSGHNTVSWYQQALGQGPQFIFQYYREEENGRGNFPPRFSGLQFPNYSSELNVNALELDDSALYLCASSRPGQGSLNTEAFFGQGTRLTVV.

The chain has TRBV11-2 and TRBJ2-1; 11 bases match TRBD2. Germline V gene data show CDR1 as SGHAT and CDR2 as FQNNGV. V dropped 5 bases and J dropped 5; count of bases not matched to a gene: 11. This CDR3 is built from 17 residues. The CDR3 sequence: CASSHKLSGRGNNEQFF. The CDR3 DNA reads TGTGCCAGCAGCCATAAACTTAGCGGGAGGGGCAACAATGAGCAGTTCTTC.

Written as DNA, the CDR3 is TGTGCCAGCAGTTTATCCGGACTAGCAGGGGATGAGCAGTTCTTC. Its translation is CASSLSGLAGDEQFF. V is TRBV6-5 and J is TRBJ2-1; TRBD2 matches 8 bases. The CDR3 runs to 15 residues. V was pared by 4 bases and J by 8 bases, with 10 bases of the junction left unmatched. Germline assignment: CDR1 MNHEY and CDR2 SVGAGI.

V usage is TRBV6-2 or TRBV6-3 and J usage is TRBJ1-2; no clear D. Germline assignment: CDR1 MNHEY and CDR2 SVGEGT. Between the trimmed V and J ends, which lost 2 bases and 0 bases, there was a span of 7 bases. This CDR3 has 14 residues. CDR3 nucleotides: TGTGCCAGCAGTTACGTCGGCTCTAACTATGGCTACACCTTC. This gives the protein CASSYVGSNYGYTF.

The V call is TRBV28, the J call TRBJ1-5, with D possibly being TRBD1 (5 bases). The CDR3 length is 16 residues. Trimming pared 4 bases from V and 1 base from J, leaving 14 bases between. Germline V lookup: CDR1 MDHEN, CDR2 SYDVKM. In DNA, the CDR3 is TGTGCCAGCAGTTCTCACAGGCCCACGAGCAATCAGCCCCAGCATTTT. Translation: CASSSHRPTSNQPQHF.

The chain employs TRBV3-1 (or the pseudogene TRBV3-2) and TRBJ2-3; 8 bases are a match to TRBD2. The CDR3 runs 16 residues. The germline gives CDR1 LGHDT, CDR2 YNNKEL (reference sequence). The V segment lost 1 base and the J segment 5 bases; nucleotides outside the gene matches: 8. This CDR3 is CASSQGGLARIDTQYF. The CDR3 bases are TGTGCCAGCAGCCAAGGAGGACTAGCTAGAATAGATACGCAGTATTTT.

The V and J genes are TRBV7-8 and TRBJ1-6; D unresolved. Germline CDR1 and CDR2: SGHVS and FQNEAQ. The V end was cut by 1 base, the J end by 0 bases, with 13 bases between. The CDR3 extends over 18 amino acids. The CDR3 DNA sequence: TGTGCCAGCAGCTTAGTGGTGGGCAGAAGCTCCTATAATTCACCCCTCCACTTT. Protein: CASSLVVGRSSYNSPLHF.

The chain employs TRBV19 and TRBJ1-5, with D hard to call. The CDR3 has 13 amino acids. V dropped 6 bases and J dropped 2 bases, with 8 bases sitting between them. Germline V gives CDR1 LNHDA, CDR2 SQIVND (reference sequence). CDR3 nucleotide sequence: TGTGCCAGTAGACCCGCAGGCAATCAGCCCCAGCATTTT. Translating it yields CASRPAGNQPQHF.

This chain connects TRBV3-1 (or the pseudogene TRBV3-2) to TRBJ2-1, with D maybe TRBD1 (5 bases). The CDR3 has 15 amino acids. V gave up 0 bases and J gave up 4 bases, with 10 bases separating them. The germline CDR1 and CDR2 sequences are LGHDT and YNNKEL (reference sequence). The CDR3, as DNA: TGTGCCAGCAGCCAAGATTTGCAGGGTTACAATGAGCAGTTCTTC. Translating gives CASSQDLQGYNEQFF.

The chain uses TRBV5-1 and TRBJ2-2; the match to TRBD1 covers 7 bases. V lost 4 bases and J lost 4; bases outside the gene matches: 7. Germline CDR1 is SGHRS and CDR2 is YFSETQ. The CDR3 totals 15 residues. CDR3 DNA: TGCGCCAGCAGCGTGGACAGGACGAGCACCGGGGAGCTGTTTTTT. This translates into CASSVDRTSTGELFF.

The rearrangement links TRBV3-1 (or the pseudogene TRBV3-2) to TRBJ2-3, with D uncertain. The germline V gene encodes CDR1 LGHDT and CDR2 YNNKEL (reference sequence). The CDR3 is 16 residues long. V lost 0 bases and J 2 bases, leaving 12 bases between the germline ends. The CDR3 loop is CASSQDLPGSTDTQYF. The DNA for the CDR3 is TGTGCCAGCAGCCAAGATTTGCCAGGTTCCACAGATACGCAGTATTTT.

The chain has TRBV30 and TRBJ2-3; 7 nucleotides align to TRBD2. There are 15 residues in the CDR3. The V segment lost 2 bases and the J segment 3 bases; nucleotides outside the gene matches: 8. Germline CDR1 and CDR2: GTSNPN and SVGIG (reference sequence). The CDR3 DNA is TGTGCCTGGAGTTCTTTAATGGGGGGGACAGATACGCAGTATTTT. Its protein product is CAWSSLMGGTDTQYF.

The rearrangement uses TRBV6-1 and TRBJ1-2, with D tentatively TRBD1 (5 bases). The CDR3 totals 14 residues. Per the germline V gene, CDR1 is MNHNS and CDR2 is SASEGT. V shed 2 bases and J shed 4 bases, with 11 bases lying between them. The CDR3 nucleotides read TGTGCCAGCAGTGAAACCGTGGGGGTCTATGGCTACACCTTC. Residues: CASSETVGVYGYTF.

This chain links TRBV5-6 with TRBJ1-2; D is perhaps TRBD1 (6 bases). The V gene's germline CDR1 is SGHDT and CDR2 YYEEEE. The CDR3 is made up of 14 amino acids. Deletions cut 0 bases from V and 4 bases from J, with 10 bases between. The CDR3: CASSLVQGLYGYTF. Written as DNA, the CDR3 is TGTGCCAGCAGCTTGGTACAGGGCCTCTATGGCTACACCTTC.